This T cell receptor beta chain was retrieved from a study of blood T cell repertoires in COVID-19. Study-wide context: COVID-19 samples, acute and convalescent, were from the United States, Italy and Spain. Sample material is recorded as cDNA or gDNA derived from T cells, B-cell-depleted T cells, or PBMCs.

Those enrolled in Seattle joined during active infection and were followed longitudinally afterward. Authors' processing steps: For nucleated cells, counts were estimated from reference gene primer amplification. The data were produced by immunoSEQ multiplex PCR, yet TCRdb's version contains in-frame clones alone and is incomplete. V and J calls and clone size are copied from that table; D and trimming were computed from the DNA. The table records about 200,000 clones, 86% of them present only once. This clone was seen a handful of times. The V gene's germline CDR1 is SNHLY and CDR2 FYNNEI. The V end lost 0 bases, the J end lost 2 bases, and 8 bases lay between the germline ends. The CDR3 is made up of 15 amino acids.

The sequence was obtained from a woman aged 45-65 years with COVID-19, enrolled during active disease. The chain combines TRBV2 with TRBJ2-1; D not resolved. The sequencing input was peripheral blood. CDR3 sequence reads: CASSEARLPYNEQFF. The DNA for the CDR3 is TGTGCCAGCAGTGAAGCGCGGCTCCCCTACAATGAGCAGTTCTTC.